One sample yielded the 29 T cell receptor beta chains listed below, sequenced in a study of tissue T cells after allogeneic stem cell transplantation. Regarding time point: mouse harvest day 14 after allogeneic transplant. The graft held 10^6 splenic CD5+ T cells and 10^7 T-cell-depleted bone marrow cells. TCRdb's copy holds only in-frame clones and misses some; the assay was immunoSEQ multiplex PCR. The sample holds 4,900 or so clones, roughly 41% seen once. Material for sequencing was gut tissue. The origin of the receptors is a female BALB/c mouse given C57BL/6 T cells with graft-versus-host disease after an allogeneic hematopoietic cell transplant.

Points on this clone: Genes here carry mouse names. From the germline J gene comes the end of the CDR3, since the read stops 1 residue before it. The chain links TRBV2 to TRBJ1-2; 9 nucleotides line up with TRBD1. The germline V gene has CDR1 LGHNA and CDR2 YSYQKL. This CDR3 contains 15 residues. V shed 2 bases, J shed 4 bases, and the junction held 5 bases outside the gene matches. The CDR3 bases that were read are TGTGCCAGCAGCCAAACACAGGGGGCGGGCTCCGACTACACC. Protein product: CASSQTQGAGSDYT. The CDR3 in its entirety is CASSQTQGAGSDYTF.

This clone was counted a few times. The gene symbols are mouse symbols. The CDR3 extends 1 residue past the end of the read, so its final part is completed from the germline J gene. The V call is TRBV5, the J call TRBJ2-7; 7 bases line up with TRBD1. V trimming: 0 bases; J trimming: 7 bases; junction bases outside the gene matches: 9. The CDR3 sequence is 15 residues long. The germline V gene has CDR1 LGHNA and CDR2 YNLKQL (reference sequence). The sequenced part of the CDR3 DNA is TGTGCCAGCAGCCAAGAAGCAGGGGGTCTCCCGGAACAGTAC. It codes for CASSQEAGGLPEQY. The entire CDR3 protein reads CASSQEAGGLPEQYF.

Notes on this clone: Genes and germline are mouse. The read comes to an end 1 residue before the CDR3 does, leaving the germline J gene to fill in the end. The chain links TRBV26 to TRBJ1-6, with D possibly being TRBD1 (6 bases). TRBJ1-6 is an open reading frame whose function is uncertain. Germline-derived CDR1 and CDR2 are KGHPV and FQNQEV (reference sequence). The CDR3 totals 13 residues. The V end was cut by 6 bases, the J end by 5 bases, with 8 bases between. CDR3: CASSRDNNSPLYF. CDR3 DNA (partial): TGTGCCAGCAGCCGGGACAATAATTCGCCCCTCTAC.

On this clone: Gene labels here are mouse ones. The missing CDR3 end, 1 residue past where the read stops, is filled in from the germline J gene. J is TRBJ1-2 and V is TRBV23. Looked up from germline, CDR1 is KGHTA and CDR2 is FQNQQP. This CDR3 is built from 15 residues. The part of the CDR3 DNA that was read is TGCTCCAGCAGTCAATCGAAGGGAGGAAACTCCGACTACACC. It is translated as CSSSQSKGGNSDYT. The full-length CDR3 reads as CSSSQSKGGNSDYTF. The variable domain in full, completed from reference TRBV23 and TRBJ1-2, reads DAAVTQKPRYLIKMKGQEAEMKCIPEKGHTAVFWYQQKQSKELKFLIYFQNQQPLDQIDMVKERFSAVCPSSSLCSLGIRTCEAEDSALYLCSSSQSKGGNSDYTFGSGTRLLVI.

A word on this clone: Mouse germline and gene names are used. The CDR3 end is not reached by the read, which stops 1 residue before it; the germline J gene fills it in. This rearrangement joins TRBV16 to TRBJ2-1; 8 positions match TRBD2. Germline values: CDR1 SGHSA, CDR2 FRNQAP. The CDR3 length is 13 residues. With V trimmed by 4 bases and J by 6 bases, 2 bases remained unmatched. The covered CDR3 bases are TGTGCAAGCAGCTGGGGGGGGCTTGCTGAGCAGTTC. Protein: CASSWGGLAEQF. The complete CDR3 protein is CASSWGGLAEQFF. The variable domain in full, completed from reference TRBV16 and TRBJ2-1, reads NAGVIQTPRHKVTGKGQEATLWCEPISGHSAVFWYRQTIVQGLEFLTYFRNQAPIDDSGMPKERFSAQMPNQSHSTLKIQSTQPQDSAVYLCASSWGGLAEQFFGPGTRLTVL.

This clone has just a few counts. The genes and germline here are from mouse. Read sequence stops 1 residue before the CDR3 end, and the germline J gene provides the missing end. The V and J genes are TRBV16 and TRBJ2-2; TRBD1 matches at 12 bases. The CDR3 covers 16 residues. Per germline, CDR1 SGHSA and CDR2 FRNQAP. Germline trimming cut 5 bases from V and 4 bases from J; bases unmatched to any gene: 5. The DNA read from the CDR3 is TGTGCAAGCAGCACCGGGACAGGGGGCGGCACCGGGCAGCTCTAC. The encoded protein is CASSTGTGGGTGQLY. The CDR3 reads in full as CASSTGTGGGTGQLYF.

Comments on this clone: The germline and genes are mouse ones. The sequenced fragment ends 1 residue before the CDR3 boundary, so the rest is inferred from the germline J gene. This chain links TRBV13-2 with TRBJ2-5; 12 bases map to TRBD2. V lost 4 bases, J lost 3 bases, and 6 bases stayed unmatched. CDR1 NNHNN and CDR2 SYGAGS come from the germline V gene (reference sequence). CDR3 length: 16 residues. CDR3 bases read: TGTGCCAGCGGTCGAGACTGGGGGGGCGGACAAGACACCCAGTAC. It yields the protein CASGRDWGGGQDTQY. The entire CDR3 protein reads CASGRDWGGGQDTQYF.

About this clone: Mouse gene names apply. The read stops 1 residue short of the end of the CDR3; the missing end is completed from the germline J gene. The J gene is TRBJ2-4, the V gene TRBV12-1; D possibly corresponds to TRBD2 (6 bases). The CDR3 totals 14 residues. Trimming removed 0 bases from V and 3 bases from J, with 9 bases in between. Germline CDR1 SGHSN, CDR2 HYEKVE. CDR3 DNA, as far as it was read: TGTGCCAGCTCTCTCGGGGGGAGCCAAAACACCTTGTAC. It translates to CASSLGGSQNTLY. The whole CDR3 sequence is CASSLGGSQNTLYF.

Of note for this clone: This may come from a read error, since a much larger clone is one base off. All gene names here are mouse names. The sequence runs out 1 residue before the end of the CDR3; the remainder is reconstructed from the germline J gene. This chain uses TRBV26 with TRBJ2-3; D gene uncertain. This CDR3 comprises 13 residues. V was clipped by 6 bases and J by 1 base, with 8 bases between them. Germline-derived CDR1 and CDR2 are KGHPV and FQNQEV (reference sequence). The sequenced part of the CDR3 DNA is TGTGCCAGCAGCAGAACTGGTGCAGAAACGCTGTAT. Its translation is CASSRTGAETLY. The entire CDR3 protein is CASSRTGAETLYF.

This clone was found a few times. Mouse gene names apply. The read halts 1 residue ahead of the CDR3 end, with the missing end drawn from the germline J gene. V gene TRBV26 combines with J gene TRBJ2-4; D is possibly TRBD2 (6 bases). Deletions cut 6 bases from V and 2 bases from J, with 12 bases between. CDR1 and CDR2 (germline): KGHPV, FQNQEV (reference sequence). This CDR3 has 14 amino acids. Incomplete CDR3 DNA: TGTGCCAGCAGCCCCGACTGGATTCAAAACACCTTGTAC. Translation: CASSPDWIQNTLY. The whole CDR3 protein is CASSPDWIQNTLYF.

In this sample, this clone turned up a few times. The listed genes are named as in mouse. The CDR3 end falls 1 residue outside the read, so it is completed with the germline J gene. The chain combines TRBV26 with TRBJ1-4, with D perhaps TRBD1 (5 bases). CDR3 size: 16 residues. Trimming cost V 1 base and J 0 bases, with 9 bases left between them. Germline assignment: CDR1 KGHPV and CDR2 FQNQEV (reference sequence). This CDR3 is CASSLYRQISNERLFF. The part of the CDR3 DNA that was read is TGTGCCAGCAGTCTGTACCGACAGATTTCCAACGAAAGATTATTT.

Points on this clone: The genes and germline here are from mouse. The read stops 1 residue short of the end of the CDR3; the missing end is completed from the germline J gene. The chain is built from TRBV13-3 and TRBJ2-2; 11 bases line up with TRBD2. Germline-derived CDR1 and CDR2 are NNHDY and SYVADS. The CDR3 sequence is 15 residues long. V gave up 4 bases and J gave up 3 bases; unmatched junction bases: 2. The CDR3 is CASSPGLGDTGQLYF. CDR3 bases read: TGTGCCAGCAGTCCGGGACTGGGGGACACCGGGCAGCTCTAC. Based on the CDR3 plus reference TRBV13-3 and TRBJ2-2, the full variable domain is EAAVTQSPRSKVAVTGGKVTLSCHQTNNHDYMYWYRQDTGHGLRLIHYSYVADSTEKGDIPDGYKASRPSQENFSLILELASLSQTAVYFCASSPGLGDTGQLYFGEGSKLTVL.

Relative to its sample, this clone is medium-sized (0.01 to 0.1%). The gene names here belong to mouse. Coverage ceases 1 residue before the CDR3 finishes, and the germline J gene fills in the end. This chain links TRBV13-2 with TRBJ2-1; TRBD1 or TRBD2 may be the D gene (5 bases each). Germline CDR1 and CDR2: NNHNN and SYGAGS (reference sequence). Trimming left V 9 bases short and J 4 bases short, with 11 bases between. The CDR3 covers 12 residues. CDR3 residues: CAIRDGYAEQFF. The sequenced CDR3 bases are TGTGCCATCCGGGACGGATATGCTGAGCAGTTC.

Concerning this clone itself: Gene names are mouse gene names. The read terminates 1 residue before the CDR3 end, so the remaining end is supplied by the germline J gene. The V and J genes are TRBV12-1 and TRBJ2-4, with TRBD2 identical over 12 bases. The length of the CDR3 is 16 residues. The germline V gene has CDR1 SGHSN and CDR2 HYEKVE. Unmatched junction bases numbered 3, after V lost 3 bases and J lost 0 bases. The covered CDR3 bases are TGTGCCAGCTCTTCGACTGGGGGGGCTAGTCAAAACACCTTGTAC. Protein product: CASSSTGGASQNTLY. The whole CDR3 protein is CASSSTGGASQNTLYF.

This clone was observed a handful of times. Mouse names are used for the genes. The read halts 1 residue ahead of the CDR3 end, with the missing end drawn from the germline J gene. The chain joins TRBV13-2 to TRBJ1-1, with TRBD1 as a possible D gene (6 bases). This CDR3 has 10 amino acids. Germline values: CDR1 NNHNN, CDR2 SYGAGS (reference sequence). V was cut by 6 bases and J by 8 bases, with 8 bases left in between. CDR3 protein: CASATGEVFF. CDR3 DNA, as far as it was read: TGTGCCAGCGCCACAGGGGAAGTCTTC.

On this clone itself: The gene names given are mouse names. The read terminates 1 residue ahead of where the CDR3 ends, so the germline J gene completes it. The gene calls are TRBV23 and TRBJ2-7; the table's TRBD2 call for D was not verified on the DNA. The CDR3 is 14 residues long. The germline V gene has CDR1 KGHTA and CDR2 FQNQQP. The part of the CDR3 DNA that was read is TGCTCCAGCAGTCAACGGACTGGGGGTTATGAACAGTAC. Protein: CSSSQRTGGYEQY. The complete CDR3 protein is CSSSQRTGGYEQYF.

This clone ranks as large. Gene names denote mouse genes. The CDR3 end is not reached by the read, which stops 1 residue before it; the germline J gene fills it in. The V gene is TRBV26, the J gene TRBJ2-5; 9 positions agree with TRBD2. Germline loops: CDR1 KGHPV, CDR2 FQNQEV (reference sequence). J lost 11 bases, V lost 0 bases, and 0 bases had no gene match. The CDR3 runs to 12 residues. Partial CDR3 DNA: TGTGCCAGCAGTCTGTCACTGGGGGGCCAGTAC. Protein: CASSLSLGGQY. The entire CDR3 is CASSLSLGGQYF.

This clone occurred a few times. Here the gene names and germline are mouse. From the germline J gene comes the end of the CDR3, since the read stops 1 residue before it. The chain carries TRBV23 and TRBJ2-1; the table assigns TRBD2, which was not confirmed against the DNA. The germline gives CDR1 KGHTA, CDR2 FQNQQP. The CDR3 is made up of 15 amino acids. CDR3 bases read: TGCTCCAGCAGTCAAGAGGGGGGCTCCTATGCTGAGCAGTTC. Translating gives CSSSQEGGSYAEQF. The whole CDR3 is CSSSQEGGSYAEQFF.

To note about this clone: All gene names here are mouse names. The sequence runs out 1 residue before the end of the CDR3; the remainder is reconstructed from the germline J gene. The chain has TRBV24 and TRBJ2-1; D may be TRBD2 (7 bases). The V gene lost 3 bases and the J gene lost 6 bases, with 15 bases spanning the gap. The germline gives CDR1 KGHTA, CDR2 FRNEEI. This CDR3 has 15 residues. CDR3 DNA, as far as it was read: TGTGCCAGCAGTCTCCTCCGGGGGGCGCTTGCTGAGCAGTTC. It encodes CASSLLRGALAEQF. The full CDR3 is CASSLLRGALAEQFF.

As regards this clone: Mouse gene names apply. CDR3 DNA, as far as it was read: TGTGCTAGCAGTTTAAACAACCAAGACACCCAGTAC. It is translated as CASSLNNQDTQY. The whole CDR3 sequence reads CASSLNNQDTQYF. This sequence joins TRBV29 and TRBJ2-5; D unresolved. The read terminates 1 residue ahead of where the CDR3 ends, so the germline J gene completes it. The germline V and J ends were trimmed by 2 bases and 0 bases, with 3 bases remaining between them. The CDR3 is made up of 13 amino acids. CDR1 is MSHET and CDR2 is SYDVDS in the germline V gene.

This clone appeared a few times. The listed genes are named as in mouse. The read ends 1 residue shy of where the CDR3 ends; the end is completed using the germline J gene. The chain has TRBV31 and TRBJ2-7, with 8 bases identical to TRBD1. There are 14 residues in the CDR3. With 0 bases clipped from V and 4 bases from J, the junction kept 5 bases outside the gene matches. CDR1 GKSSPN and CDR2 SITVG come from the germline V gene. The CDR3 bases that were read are TGTGCCTGGAGTCTCCCAGGGGGCGGTTATGAACAGTAC. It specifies CAWSLPGGGYEQY. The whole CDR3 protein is CAWSLPGGGYEQYF.

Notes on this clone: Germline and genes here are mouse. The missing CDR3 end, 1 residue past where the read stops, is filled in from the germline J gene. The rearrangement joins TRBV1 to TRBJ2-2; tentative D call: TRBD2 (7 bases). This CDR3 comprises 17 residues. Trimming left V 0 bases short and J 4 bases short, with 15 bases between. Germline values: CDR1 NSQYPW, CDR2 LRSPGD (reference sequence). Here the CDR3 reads CTCSADLGGPATGQLYF. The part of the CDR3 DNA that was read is TGCACCTGCAGTGCAGATCTTGGGGGGCCGGCCACCGGGCAGCTCTAC.

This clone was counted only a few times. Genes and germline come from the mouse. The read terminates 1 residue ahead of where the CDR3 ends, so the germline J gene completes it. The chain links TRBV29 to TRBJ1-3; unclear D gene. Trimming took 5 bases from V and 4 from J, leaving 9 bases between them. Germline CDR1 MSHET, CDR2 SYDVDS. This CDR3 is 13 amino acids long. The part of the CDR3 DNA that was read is TGTGCTAGCAGTCCACAGAGGGGAAATACGCTCTAT. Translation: CASSPQRGNTLY. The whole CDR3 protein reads CASSPQRGNTLYF.

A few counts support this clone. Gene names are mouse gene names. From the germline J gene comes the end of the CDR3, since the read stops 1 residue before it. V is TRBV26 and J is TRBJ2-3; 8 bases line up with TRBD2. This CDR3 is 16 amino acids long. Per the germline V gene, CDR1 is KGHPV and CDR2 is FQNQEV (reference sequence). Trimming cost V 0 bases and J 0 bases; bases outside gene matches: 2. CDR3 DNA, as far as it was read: TGTGCCAGCAGTCTGTCTGGGGGGGTTAGTGCAGAAACGCTGTAT. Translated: CASSLSGGVSAETLY. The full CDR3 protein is CASSLSGGVSAETLYF.

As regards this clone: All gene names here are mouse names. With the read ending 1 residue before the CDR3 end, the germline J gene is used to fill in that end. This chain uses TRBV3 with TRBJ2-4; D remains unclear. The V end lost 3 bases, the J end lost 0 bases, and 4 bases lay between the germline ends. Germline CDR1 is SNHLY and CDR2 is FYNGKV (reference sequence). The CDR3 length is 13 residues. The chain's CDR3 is CASSFGSQNTLYF. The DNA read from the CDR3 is TGTGCCAGCAGCTTCGGGAGTCAAAACACCTTGTAC.

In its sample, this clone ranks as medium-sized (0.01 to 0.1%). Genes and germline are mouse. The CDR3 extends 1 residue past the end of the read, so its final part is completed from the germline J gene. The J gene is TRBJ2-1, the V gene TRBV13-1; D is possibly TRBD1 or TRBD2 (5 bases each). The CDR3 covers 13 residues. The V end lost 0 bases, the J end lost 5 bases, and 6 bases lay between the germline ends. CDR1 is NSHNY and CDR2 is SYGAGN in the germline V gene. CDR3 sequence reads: CASSDGGNAEQFF. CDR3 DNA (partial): TGTGCCAGCAGTGATGGGGGGAATGCTGAGCAGTTC.

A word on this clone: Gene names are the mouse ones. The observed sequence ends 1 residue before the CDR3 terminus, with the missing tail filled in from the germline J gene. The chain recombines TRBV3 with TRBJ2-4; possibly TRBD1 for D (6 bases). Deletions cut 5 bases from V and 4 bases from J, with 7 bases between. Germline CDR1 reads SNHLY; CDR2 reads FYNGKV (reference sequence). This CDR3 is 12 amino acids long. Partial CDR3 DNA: TGTGCCAGCAGCCCAGGGGAAAACACCTTGTAC. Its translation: CASSPGENTLY. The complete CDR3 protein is CASSPGENTLYF.

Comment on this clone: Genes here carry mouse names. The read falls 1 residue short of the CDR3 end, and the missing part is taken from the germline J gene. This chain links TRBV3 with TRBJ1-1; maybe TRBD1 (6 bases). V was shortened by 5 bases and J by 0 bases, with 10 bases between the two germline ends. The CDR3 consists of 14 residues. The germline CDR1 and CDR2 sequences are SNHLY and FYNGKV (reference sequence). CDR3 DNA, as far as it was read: TGTGCCAGCAGCCCGGGACATTCAAACACAGAAGTCTTC. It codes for CASSPGHSNTEVF. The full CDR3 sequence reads CASSPGHSNTEVFF.

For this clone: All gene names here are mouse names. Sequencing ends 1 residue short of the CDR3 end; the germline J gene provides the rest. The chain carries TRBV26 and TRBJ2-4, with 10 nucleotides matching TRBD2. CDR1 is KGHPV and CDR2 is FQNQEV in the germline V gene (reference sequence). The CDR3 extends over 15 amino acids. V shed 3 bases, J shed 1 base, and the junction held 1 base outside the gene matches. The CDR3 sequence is CASSLDWGGQNTLYF. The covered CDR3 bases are TGTGCCAGCAGTCTCGACTGGGGGGGTCAAAACACCTTGTAC. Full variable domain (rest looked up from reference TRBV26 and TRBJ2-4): NSKVIQTPRYLVKGQGQKAKMRCIPEKGHPVVFWYQQNKNNEFKFLINFQNQEVLQQIDMTEKRFSAECPSNSPCSLEIQSSEAGDSALYLCASSLDWGGQNTLYFGAGTRLSVL.